This T cell receptor (beta chain) came from a study of shared clonotypes between healthy human individuals (TCRdb year 2020). With respect to the entire study: Three men and a couple of women, aged 18 to 49 years, made up the cohort. Per donor, leukapheresis produced somewhere between about 0.9 and 10 billion PBMCs. Per donor, three plates each were used for CD4 naive and CD4 memory, two for CD8 naive, and one for CD8 memory. To increase sequencing depth and limit assay-specific biases, TCR repertoire library preparation and sequencing were carried out by different laboratories using diverse techniques. Blood TCR repertoires of about 5 healthy adults were deeply sequenced to estimate repertoire size and the extent of clonotype sharing between individuals. Points the paper makes about the study in general: Pairwise subsampling led to the expectation that sequencing depth would affect the degree of clonotype sharing among donors. Across a few donors, about 5.2% of naive CD4, approximately 3.6% of naive CD8, under 2.5% of memory CD4, and approximately 0.42% of memory CD8 clonotypes were shared. Estimated clonotype richness was generally larger for naive than for memory subsets. Even with the large sequencing depth, rarefaction of the sorted-subset datasets indicated that sequencing was incomplete. Because the study included a small number of donors, the genetic and exposure-history diversity represented was limited. Compared with non-shared clonotypes, the clonotypes found in all four sorted-subset donors had higher generation probabilities. Only blood was sampled, and tissue TCR repertoires likely differ from those in blood.

The germline V gene encodes CDR1 KGHSH and CDR2 LQKENI. Trimming takes 7 bases from V and 1 base from J, and the germline ends sit 13 bases apart. Measured from the cysteine to the phenylalanine, the CDR3 is 14 residues long. Only CDR3 DNA remains: 42 bases, in frame from the first base. About this clone: There is no known antigen for this receptor. Per-base quality was not reported, and no clone a single base away is much larger than it.

Donors were healthy HIV-negative adults with no recently reported acute infections or vaccinations. Every donor was a Caucasian adult residing in Nashville, Tennessee, USA. Magnetic negative selection was used to enrich CD4+ T cells, after which naive cells were positively selected on CD45RA and the negative fraction became the memory subset. After blood collection by leukapheresis, PBMCs were isolated using Ficoll-Histopaque density gradient centrifugation and then cryopreserved in the vapor phase of liquid nitrogen. Analytical flow cytometry was used to check the purity and quantity of each magnetically sorted T cell population. Each sorted fraction had its genomic DNA isolated and then quantified by UV absorbance on a Nanodrop 2000c. Using the deep immunoSEQ assay, multiplex PCR amplified TCR CDR3 regions from genomic DNA. Genomic DNA extracted from each cell subset was distributed evenly over all wells of several immunoSEQ 96-well plates, and each plate served as one replicate. Each replicate PCR for sorted subsets received roughly 0.2 ug genomic DNA, equal to about 30,000 T cell genomes. Purified libraries were quantified with a Qubit 3.0 fluorometer, sized on a Bioanalyzer 2100, and re-quantified with the KAPA Library Quantification kit. Every immunoSEQ 96-well plate was sequenced on a dedicated single-read 150-cycle Illumina NextSeq 550 flow cell. For the original study's pipeline: Because the immunoSEQ output held only junctional sequences and lacked quality scores, the filtering could not match the filtering applied to full-length reads. Sequences were annotated with PyIR, a Python wrapper for IgBLAST v1.9, and V/J genes and CDR3 were assigned using IMGT germline references. Reads were filtered out if the reads had weak V/J assignments (E-value above 1e-6), no CDR3, stop codons, out-of-frame junctions, or ambiguous translated residues. V3J clonotypes were defined by identical inferred V gene, J gene, and CDR3 amino acid sequence. The percentage overlap between two repertoires was calculated by dividing the number of shared unique clonotypes by the size of the smaller repertoire. Three approaches were used to assess repertoire richness: RTK rarefaction, the Chao1 estimator, and Recon v2.1 estimates of unobserved clonotypes. Generation probabilities were computed with OLGA for all TCRbeta clonotypes obtained by the gDNA method from several donors. As stored in TCRdb, this immuneACCESS dataset retains in-frame rearrangements with V and J assigned. A fraction of the clones does not appear; measured against another copy, unresolved V genes explain less than half of the discrepancy, and the remainder lacks a known reason. V and J calls and clone size are those listed in that table; D and trimming were worked out from the DNA. The sample table records roughly 1.5 million clones; around 98% of these occur just once. The ten largest clones add up to around 0.47% of the sample.

Rearrangement joined TRBV18 to TRBJ1-1; TRBD1 could be the D gene, as 6 bases match. The clonotype was recovered from a young man in good health. Sequenced: naive CD4+ T cells sorted from blood. The cell subset or site label on this specimen signifies: CD45RA+ positively selected. The CDR3 protein: CASCETGANTEAFF. The base sequence is TGTGCCAGCTGCGAGACAGGCGCGAACACTGAAGCTTTCTTT.